This T cell receptor beta chain was found in a study of CD8 T cells in Susac syndrome. Study details: Intravenous immunoglobulin alone or corticosteroids were being given to patients with Susac syndrome at blood draw, unless they were therapy-naive.

RNA was extracted with the RNeasy kit, and a quantity of roughly 0.5 to 1 ug was reverse transcribed using random hexamers. Across 54 Vbeta and 13 Jbeta, immunoSEQ multiplex PCR amplified TCR beta CDR3. Using its own MiXCR run on the immunoSEQ multiplex PCR reads, TCRdb lists one record per CDR3 protein. Among some 240,000 distinct CDR3 sequences listed, 90% to 96% were seen once. Germline V gene sequence: CDR1 DFQATT, CDR2 SNEGSKA (reference sequence). V shed 5 bases and J 7 bases; nucleotides not matched to a gene: 10. This CDR3 region has 14 residues. Patients with Susac syndrome showed fulfilment of recently defined diagnostic criteria for definite or probable disease.

V gene TRBV20-1 combines with J gene TRBJ1-5; TRBD1 matches 8 bases. Input material: CD4+ T cells from PBMCs. The receptor comes from a human donor with Susac syndrome. The CDR3, as DNA: TGCAGTGCTCCCCCACAGGGGGGAGGACAGCCCCAGCATTTT. Its translation is CSAPPQGGGQPQHF.